This T cell receptor (beta chain) was found in a study of T-cell reconstitution after alpha-beta-depleted transplantation in children. Library preparation (for TCRbeta) was performed with unique molecular identifiers. TCRdb fed the PCR reads into MiXCR, producing one record per CDR3 protein. Of approximately 490,000 distinct CDR3 sequences in the sample, 8% to 11% were seen once. This clonotype came up many times. The receptor comes from a child under 10 years old with inherited bone marrow failure, due to receive a stem cell transplant. Sample: PBMCs, taken before TCRalphabeta/CD19-depleted stem cell transplant.

CDR3 nucleotide sequence: TGTGCCAGCAGTTTATTCTTCCAAGAGACCCAGTACTTC. Encoded protein: CASSLFFQETQYF. The chain couples TRBV12-3 or TRBV12-4 to TRBJ2-5, with D hard to call. This CDR3 comprises 13 residues. Trimming stripped 2 bases from V and 1 base from J, with 5 bases between.